A single sample is the source of the 29 T cell receptor beta chains below, sequenced in a study of tumor-infiltrating lymphocytes in oesophageal squamous cell carcinoma. MiXCR, run by TCRdb on the PCR reads, gives a single entry per CDR3 protein. The table has roughly 16,000 distinct CDR3 sequences, about 51% seen once; the top ten hold about 44%. Sequences were obtained from normal esophageal tissue next to the tumor. The receptors come from a female donor with esophageal squamous cell carcinoma.

This clonotype is labeled as medium-sized. The genes are TRBV7-6 and TRBJ2-5; D ambiguous. Germline V gene sequence: CDR1 SGHVS, CDR2 FNYEAQ. V shed 2 bases and J shed 7 bases, with 8 bases lying between them. CDR3 length: 12 amino acids. The CDR3 DNA is TGTGCCAGCAGCTTACCCCTTTCGACCCAGTACTTC. Residues: CASSLPLSTQYF.

The chain is built from TRBV12-3 or TRBV12-4 and TRBJ2-1, with D possibly matching TRBD2 (5 bases). The J call is in doubt because the DNA end fits TRBJ2-7 better. The CDR3 spans 16 residues. The CDR3 bases are TGTGCCAGCAGTTTAGGACGGTCGGGATTGTACAATGAGCAGTACTTC. This encodes CASSLGRSGLYNEQYF.

The chain employs TRBV7-4 and TRBJ1-2; D ambiguous. The CDR3 is 15 amino acids. Germline values: CDR1 SGHVT, CDR2 SQSDAQ. V was cut by 5 bases and J by 0 bases, with 13 bases left in between. The CDR3 DNA reads as TGTGCCAGCAGCCGTTATGACGCACCTAACTATGGCTACACCTTC. It yields the protein CASSRYDAPNYGYTF. Combining the CDR3 with reference TRBV7-4 and TRBJ1-2 gives the whole variable domain GAGVSQSPRYKVAKRGRDVALRCDSISGHVTLYWYRQTLGQGSEVLTYSQSDAQRDKSGRPSGRFSAERPERSVSTLKIQRTEQGDSAVYLCASSRYDAPNYGYTFGSGTRLTVV.

This sequence joins TRBV24-1 and TRBJ2-5, with 9 bases lining up with TRBD2. The J call may be faulty, since TRBJ2-1 better matches the DNA end. The V gene's germline CDR1 is KGHDR and CDR2 SFDVKD. This CDR3 spans 17 amino acids. CDR3 amino acids: CATSDSAGGIHYNEQFF. The CDR3 region has the DNA TGTGCCACCAGTGATTCAGCGGGGGGCATTCACTACAATGAGCAGTTCTTC.

This clonotype was seen ten or more times. This chain uses TRBV6-2 or TRBV6-3 with TRBJ1-5; 7 nucleotides line up with TRBD1. From germline, CDR1 is MNHEY and CDR2 SVGEGT. The CDR3 sequence is 15 residues long. With V trimmed by 6 bases and J by 6 bases, 11 bases remained unmatched. The CDR3 loop is CASSPTGWTIQPQHF. The CDR3 DNA follows: TGTGCCAGCAGCCCGACAGGGTGGACGATTCAGCCCCAGCATTTT.

This clonotype was seen a handful of times. The chain joins TRBV19 to TRBJ2-1, with TRBD2 matching over 9 bases. Germline CDR1 and CDR2: LNHDA and SQIVND (reference sequence). Trimming took 2 bases from V and 5 from J; bases not matched to a gene: 4. The CDR3 has 15 residues. CDR3 nucleotides: TGTGCCAGTAGTATACGACTAGCGGCTAACAATGAGCAGTTCTTC. It yields the protein CASSIRLAANNEQFF.

This chain connects TRBV7-6 to TRBJ2-7; TRBD2 matches at 13 bases. The DNA matches TRBJ2-1 better at its end, which makes the J call doubtful. This CDR3 spans 17 amino acids. From germline, CDR1 is SGHVS and CDR2 FNYEAQ. The DNA of the CDR3 is TGTGCCAGCAGCGAACTCACTAGCGGGGGGGCTAACAATGAGCAGTTCTTC. Translating it yields CASSELTSGGANNEQFF.

This clonotype was observed at least ten times. V and J are TRBV19 and TRBJ2-3, with D hard to call. Germline loops: CDR1 LNHDA, CDR2 SQIVND (reference sequence). The CDR3 covers 12 residues. V lost 1 base to trimming and J lost 3 bases, with 2 bases between them. The CDR3 here is CASSIATDTQYF. CDR3 in DNA: TGTGCCAGTAGTATAGCGACAGATACGCAGTATTTT.

The sample holds many counts of this clonotype. The rearrangement joins TRBV5-1 to TRBJ1-1; D is uncertain. The CDR3 has 17 residues. Deletions cut 1 base from V and 1 base from J, with 17 bases between. Per germline, CDR1 SGHRS and CDR2 YFSETQ. The CDR3 loop is CASSLLVGISTNTEAFF. CDR3 DNA sequence: TGCGCCAGCAGCTTGTTGGTTGGGATTTCGACGAACACTGAAGCTTTCTTT.

The chain employs TRBV7-6 and TRBJ2-5; 9 bases agree with TRBD1. The better agreement between TRBJ2-1 and the DNA end casts doubt on the J call. In germline, CDR1 is SGHVS, CDR2 FNYEAQ. CDR3 length: 15 amino acids. The CDR3 here is CASSYGQGTYNEQFF. The CDR3 region has the DNA TGTGCCAGCAGCTACGGACAGGGGACCTACAATGAGCAGTTCTTC.

The table lists this clonotype with a count of one. The CDR3 spells CASSRRTEGTDTQYF. In nucleotides, the CDR3 is TGTGCCAGCAGCAGAAGGACAGAGGGGACAGATACGCAGTATTTT. The rearrangement links TRBV11-3 to TRBJ2-3; maybe TRBD1 (6 bases). The V gene lost 5 bases and the J gene lost 3 bases, with 15 bases spanning the gap. The CDR3 loop spans 15 amino acids. Germline CDR1 SGHNT, CDR2 YENEEA.

As regards this clonotype: A much larger clone is a single base away; this may be a read error. The chain couples TRBV7-6 to TRBJ2-1; D is ambiguous. This CDR3 is built from 13 residues. Trimming took 2 bases from V and 10 from J, leaving 12 bases between them. The germline V gene encodes CDR1 SGHVS and CDR2 FNYEAQ. CDR3 DNA: TGTGCCAGCAGCTTAAATGTGGCCTACGAGCAGTTCTTC. Encoded protein: CASSLNVAYEQFF.

This chain connects TRBV30 to TRBJ2-1; D is possibly TRBD2 (5 bases). This CDR3 comprises 11 residues. V was shortened by 2 bases and J by 13 bases, with 12 bases between the two germline ends. Germline CDR1 GTSNPN, CDR2 SVGIG (reference sequence). The CDR3 DNA reads TGTGCCTGGAGTCCCGCCGGGAACCAGTTCTTC. Protein: CAWSPAGNQFF.

The DNA of the CDR3 is TGTGCCAGCAGCTCCGACAGGGGGAGGAAGACCCAGTACTTC. Translated: CASSSDRGRKTQYF. This chain links TRBV7-2 with TRBJ2-1, with 9 positions matching TRBD1. The better agreement between TRBJ2-5 and the DNA end casts doubt on the J call. Looked up from germline, CDR1 is SGHTA and CDR2 is FQGNSA. This CDR3 is built from 14 residues.

The table lists this clonotype with many counts. This chain connects TRBV19 to TRBJ1-1, with D perhaps TRBD1 (6 bases). The CDR3 has 16 residues. CDR1 LNHDA and CDR2 SQIVND come from the germline V gene (reference sequence). V lost 2 bases, J lost 0 bases, and 13 bases lay in between. CDR3 coding DNA: TGTGCCAGTAGTATACCCACAGGGTCCCTGAACACTGAAGCTTTCTTT. Its translation is CASSIPTGSLNTEAFF.

This clonotype showed up many times. The CDR3 DNA sequence: TGTGCCAGCAGTGCAGGGGTCTACTCTGGAAACACCATATATTTT. Its protein is CASSAGVYSGNTIYF. The gene calls are TRBV6-1 and TRBJ1-3; D might be TRBD1 (6 bases). V was pared by 4 bases and J by 0 bases, with 10 bases between. Germline V gene sequence: CDR1 MNHNS, CDR2 SASEGT. CDR3 length: 15 amino acids.

Many counts were recorded for this clonotype. The chain links TRBV10-3 to TRBJ1-2, with TRBD1 identical over 12 bases. V lost 6 bases, J lost 2 bases, and 1 base stayed unmatched. The CDR3 totals 14 residues. Germline CDR1 ENHRY, CDR2 SYGVKD. The CDR3 is CAISGTGGNYGYTF. The CDR3 DNA sequence: TGTGCCATCAGCGGGACAGGGGGCAACTATGGCTACACCTTC.

The chain carries TRBV7-9 and TRBJ2-1; either TRBD1 or TRBD2 may supply D (6 bases each). The J call could be wrong; TRBJ2-7 is a better fit for the DNA end. Germline CDR1 reads SEHNR; CDR2 reads FQNEAQ (reference sequence). This CDR3 comprises 16 residues. The CDR3 nucleotides are TGTGCCAGCAGCTTAGCTGGGTCGGGGGCTACCTACGAGCAGTACTTC. This gives the protein CASSLAGSGATYEQYF.

This sequence joins TRBV7-2 and TRBJ2-5; D is unclear. Between the trimmed V and J ends, which lost 7 bases and 2 bases, there was a span of 11 bases. CDR3 size: 13 residues. Looked up from germline, CDR1 is SGHTA and CDR2 is FQGNSA. This CDR3 is CASTSYLQETQYF. The DNA of the CDR3 is TGTGCCAGCACCTCTTACCTACAAGAGACCCAGTACTTC.

This clonotype was seen many times. CDR3 sequence: CASSESSGGNIQYF. The CDR3 nucleotides are TGTGCCAGCAGTGAATCGAGCGGGGGAAACATTCAGTACTTC. V usage is TRBV6-1 and J usage is TRBJ2-4; TRBD2 matches at 8 bases. Germline assignment: CDR1 MNHNS and CDR2 SASEGT. The trim removed 2 bases at V and 6 bases at J, leaving 3 bases unmatched. The CDR3 is 14 residues long.

By frequency in the sample, this clonotype is medium-sized (0.01 to 0.1%). J is TRBJ1-4 and V is TRBV7-9; D gene ambiguous. The CDR3 length is 15 residues. The V end was cut by 4 bases, the J end by 0 bases, with 9 bases between. In germline, CDR1 is SEHNR, CDR2 FQNEAQ (reference sequence). CDR3 sequence reads: CASSSREATNEKLFF. The CDR3, as DNA: TGTGCCAGCAGCTCCCGGGAGGCAACTAATGAAAAACTGTTTTTT.

The sample holds a few counts of this clonotype. This sequence joins TRBV7-2 and TRBJ2-5, with TRBD1 identical over 7 bases. V was clipped by 0 bases and J by 1 base; unmatched bases: 2. The CDR3 is 15 residues long. From germline, CDR1 is SGHTA and CDR2 FQGNSA. CDR3 coding DNA: TGTGCCAGCAGCTTAGCGACAGGGTTCCAAGAGACCCAGTACTTC. It codes for CASSLATGFQETQYF.

V is TRBV4-2 and J is TRBJ2-6; 7 bases line up with TRBD1. Germline CDR1 LGHNA, CDR2 YNFKEQ. The CDR3 is 18 amino acids. J was trimmed by 0 bases and V by 1 base; bases with no gene match: 6. The CDR3 sequence: CASSQVTGVYSGANVLTF. CDR3 nucleotide sequence: TGTGCCAGCAGCCAAGTAACAGGGGTCTACTCTGGGGCCAACGTCCTGACTTTC.

This clonotype was recorded many times. V is TRBV11-2 and J is TRBJ2-3, with a tentative D call TRBD2 (6 bases). The V end lost 5 bases, the J end lost 4 bases, and 16 bases lay between the germline ends. The germline V gene has CDR1 SGHAT and CDR2 FQNNGV. The CDR3 consists of 15 residues. The DNA for the CDR3 is TGTGCCAGCAGCCCCCGGCTAGCGACGGCAGATACGCAGTATTTT. This codes for CASSPRLATADTQYF.

This clonotype has at least ten counts. The chain is built from TRBV27 and TRBJ2-7; D possibly corresponds to TRBD1 (5 bases). The V gene lost 8 bases and the J gene lost 5 bases, with 19 bases spanning the gap. The length of the CDR3 is 14 residues. Germline loops: CDR1 MNHEY, CDR2 SMNVEV (reference sequence). This chain's CDR3 is CASFPVGVPHEQYF. CDR3 DNA sequence: TGTGCCAGCTTCCCGGTAGGGGTTCCCCACGAGCAGTACTTC.

The rearrangement uses TRBV6-1 and TRBJ2-5; no reliable D call. Gene TRBJ2-1 matches the end of the DNA better, so the J call may be wrong. This CDR3 contains 15 residues. Germline-derived CDR1 and CDR2 are MNHNS and SASEGT. DNA of the CDR3: TGTGCCAGCAGTGAAAGGACCTCCGGGTTAGGTGAGCAGTTCTTC. Its translation: CASSERTSGLGEQFF.

The rearrangement links TRBV7-9 to TRBJ2-5; perhaps TRBD1 as D (6 bases). The V gene lost 5 bases and the J gene lost 2 bases, with 18 bases spanning the gap. The V gene's germline CDR1 is SEHNR and CDR2 FQNEAQ (reference sequence). The CDR3 is made up of 16 amino acids. The CDR3 here is CASSNPRTAGQETQYF. DNA for the CDR3: TGTGCCAGCAGCAACCCAAGGACAGCCGGTCAAGAGACCCAGTACTTC. The full variable domain, in which reference TRBV7-9 and TRBJ2-5 provide the parts outside the CDR3, is DTGVSQNPRHKITKRGQNVTFRCDPISEHNRLYWYRQTLGQGPEFLTYFQNEAQLEKSRLLSDRFSAERPKGSFSTLEIQRTEQGDSAMYLCASSNPRTAGQETQYFGPGTRLLVL.

The chain employs TRBV7-4 and TRBJ2-1; D call uncertain. The DNA end is a closer match to TRBJ2-5, so the J assignment may be wrong. Per the germline V gene, CDR1 is SGHVT and CDR2 is SQSDAQ. The CDR3 contains 14 residues. The CDR3 DNA follows: TGTGCCAGCAGCTTGGGCGGCTACCAAGAGACCCAGTACTTC. This translates into CASSLGGYQETQYF.

In this sample, this clonotype turned up many times. This chain links TRBV7-9 with TRBJ2-7, with 10 bases identical to TRBD2. The germline V gene encodes CDR1 SEHNR and CDR2 FQNEAQ (reference sequence). The V gene end was trimmed by 1 base and the J gene end by 5 bases; junction bases not matched to a gene: 8. The CDR3 is 16 amino acids. Here the CDR3 DNA reads TGTGCCAGCAGCTTAGTGCGGTCTAGCGGGGGCGACGAGCAGTACTTC. Residues: CASSLVRSSGGDEQYF. The full variable domain, with the rest looked up from reference TRBV7-9 and TRBJ2-7, is DTGVSQNPRHKITKRGQNVTFRCDPISEHNRLYWYRQTLGQGPEFLTYFQNEAQLEKSRLLSDRFSAERPKGSFSTLEIQRTEQGDSAMYLCASSLVRSSGGDEQYFGPGTRLTVT.